The 22 T cell receptor beta chains given below trace back to one sample, sequenced in a study of OX40 agonist ivuxolimab in advanced cancers. Assay: immunoSEQ multiplex PCR; the TCRdb copy retains only in-frame clones and omits some. The data show over 50,000 clones, 85% to 90% seen once. Sequences were derived from CD4+ or CD8+ T cells sorted from blood, sampled in a trial of the OX40 agonist ivuxolimab. The receptors were sampled from an adult with an advanced solid tumor such as melanoma, head and neck, liver or kidney cancer.

This sequence joins TRBV2 and TRBJ1-5, with 8 bases matching TRBD1. The CDR3 runs 14 residues. With V trimmed by 5 bases and J by 4 bases, 4 bases remained unmatched. Germline V gene sequence: CDR1 SNHLY, CDR2 FYNNEI. The DNA for the CDR3 is TGTGCCAGCAGTTTCCGGGACAGGAATCAGCCCCAGCATTTT. Protein product: CASSFRDRNQPQHF. Full variable domain (remainder filled in from reference TRBV2 and TRBJ1-5): EPEVTQTPSHQVTQMGQEVILRCVPISNHLYFYWYRQILGQKVEFLVSFYNNEISEKSEIFDDQFSVERPDGSNFTLKIRSTKLEDSAMYFCASSFRDRNQPQHFGDGTRLSIL.

This clone appeared once. This chain connects TRBV6-5 to TRBJ2-1; 10 nucleotides line up with TRBD2. From germline, CDR1 is MNHEY and CDR2 SVGAGI. V dropped 2 bases and J dropped 4; count of bases not matched to a gene: 5. The CDR3 contains 16 residues. The CDR3 here is CASSYKPSGSYNEQFF. The CDR3 nucleotides are TGTGCCAGCAGTTACAAGCCTAGCGGGAGTTACAATGAGCAGTTCTTC.

This clone counts as medium-sized. This chain uses TRBV7-2 with TRBJ2-7, with D perhaps matching TRBD1 (6 bases). The CDR3 extends over 14 amino acids. The germline gives CDR1 SGHTA, CDR2 FQGNSA. Trimming pared 3 bases from V and 7 bases from J, leaving 16 bases between. CDR3 coding DNA: TGTGCCAGCAGCTTTGGGACACGGCGAGGGGAGCAGTACTTC. It yields the protein CASSFGTRRGEQYF. The full variable domain, in which reference TRBV7-2 and TRBJ2-7 provide the parts outside the CDR3, is GAGVSQSPSNKVTEKGKDVELRCDPISGHTALYWYRQSLGQGLEFLIYFQGNSAPDKSGLPSDRFSAERTGGSVSTLTIQRTQQEDSAVYLCASSFGTRRGEQYFGPGTRLTVT.

The CDR3 region is CASSAGQGASGYTF. CDR3 bases: TGTGCCAGTAGTGCGGGACAGGGGGCGAGCGGCTACACCTTC. The chain couples TRBV19 to TRBJ1-2, with 12 bases identical to TRBD1. V gave up 5 bases and J gave up 8 bases; unmatched junction bases: 6. Per the germline V gene, CDR1 is LNHDA and CDR2 is SQIVND (reference sequence). The CDR3 extends over 14 amino acids.

The chain has TRBV20-1 and TRBJ2-5; D ambiguous. Germline-derived CDR1 and CDR2 are DFQATT and SNEGSKA (reference sequence). With 4 bases removed from V and 1 base from J, the gap between germline ends came to 4 bases. The CDR3 is made up of 11 amino acids. The CDR3: CSATRQETQYF. CDR3 bases: TGCAGTGCTACTCGCCAAGAGACCCAGTACTTC.

The chain recombines TRBV12-5 with TRBJ2-7; 10 nucleotides agree with TRBD1. Germline V gene sequence: CDR1 LGHNT, CDR2 FRNRAP. The CDR3 extends over 14 amino acids. The V and J ends lost 3 bases and 6 bases, in that order; junction bases with no gene match: 5. The CDR3 protein is CASGFGGQGREQYF. CDR3 coding DNA: TGTGCTAGTGGTTTCGGGGGACAGGGGCGCGAGCAGTACTTC. Together with reference TRBV12-5 and TRBJ2-7, the CDR3 gives the full variable domain: DARVTQTPRHKVTEMGQEVTMRCQPILGHNTVFWYRQTMMQGLELLAYFRNRAPLDDSGMPKDRFSAEMPDATLATLKIQPSEPRDSAVYFCASGFGGQGREQYFGPGTRLTVT.

The V gene is TRBV6-5, the J gene TRBJ1-1, with no clear D. CDR3 length: 14 residues. CDR1 and CDR2 (germline): MNHEY, SVGAGI. V lost 0 bases, J lost 1 base, and 6 bases lay in between. CDR3 in DNA: TGTGCCAGCAGTTACTCGGGAACGAACACTGAAGCTTTCTTT. Translating it yields CASSYSGTNTEAFF.

This sequence joins TRBV27 and TRBJ2-5, with TRBD2 as a possible D gene (7 bases). The V gene's germline CDR1 is MNHEY and CDR2 SMNVEV (reference sequence). The CDR3 consists of 15 residues. Trimming stripped 6 bases from V and 4 bases from J, with 18 bases between. As DNA, the CDR3 is TGTGCCAGCAGGGGAGGGGGGGCTGGGCGAGAGACCCAGTACTTC. Protein: CASRGGGAGRETQYF.

This sequence joins TRBV6-5 and TRBJ2-5; D may be TRBD1 (6 bases). The length of the CDR3 is 15 residues. Trimming removed 1 base from V and 4 bases from J, with 13 bases in between. Germline V gene sequence: CDR1 MNHEY, CDR2 SVGAGI. Here the CDR3 DNA reads TGTGCCAGCAGTTACTTAGGCAGGGGCCCAGAGACCCAGTACTTC. This gives the protein CASSYLGRGPETQYF.

The chain uses TRBV19 and TRBJ2-4; tentatively, D is TRBD1 (6 bases). The V and J ends lost 3 bases and 7 bases respectively, with 16 bases between them. The CDR3 covers 15 residues. The germline V gene has CDR1 LNHDA and CDR2 SQIVND (reference sequence). CDR3 sequence: CASSIPTGSGNIQYF. CDR3 nucleotide sequence: TGTGCCAGTAGTATCCCCACAGGGTCGGGGAACATTCAGTACTTC.

The genes are TRBV9 and TRBJ2-3; 10 nucleotides align to TRBD2. CDR1 and CDR2 from the germline V gene are SGDLS and YYNGEE. With V trimmed by 4 bases and J by 3 bases, 2 bases remained unmatched. The CDR3 extends over 14 amino acids. CDR3 residues: CASSPSGRTDTQYF. The CDR3, as DNA: TGTGCCAGCAGCCCTAGCGGGAGAACAGATACGCAGTATTTT. Variable domain in full (rest from reference TRBV9 and TRBJ2-3): DSGVTQTPKHLITATGQRVTLRCSPRSGDLSVYWYQQSLDQGLQFLIQYYNGEERAKGNILERFSAQQFPDLHSELNLSSLELGDSALYFCASSPSGRTDTQYFGPGTRLTVL.

This clone was seen just once. The chain is built from TRBV4-1 and TRBJ2-2; D call uncertain. The CDR3 sequence is 13 residues long. V lost 4 bases and J 4 bases, leaving 7 bases between the germline ends. The germline CDR1 and CDR2 sequences are MGHRA and YSYEKL. In nucleotides, the CDR3 is TGCGCCAGCAGCCTGGACCCCACCGGGGAGCTGTTTTTT. It codes for CASSLDPTGELFF.

V is TRBV19 and J is TRBJ1-5, with D possibly matching TRBD1 (5 bases). V shed 7 bases and J shed 2 bases, with 15 bases lying between them. CDR3 size: 15 residues. Germline-derived CDR1 and CDR2 are LNHDA and SQIVND (reference sequence). Here the CDR3 reads CASNLQGFGNQPQHF. In DNA form, the CDR3 reads TGTGCCAGTAACCTCCAGGGTTTCGGCAATCAGCCCCAGCATTTT. Combining the CDR3 with reference TRBV19 and TRBJ1-5 gives the whole variable domain DGGITQSPKYLFRKEGQNVTLSCEQNLNHDAMYWYRQDPGQGLRLIYYSQIVNDFQKGDIAEGYSVSREKKESFPLTVTSAQKNPTAFYLCASNLQGFGNQPQHFGDGTRLSIL.

The CDR3 region has the DNA TGCGCCAGCAGCTTGGGTGGGGGAGCACAAGAGACCCAGTACTTC. Its protein product is CASSLGGGAQETQYF. The rearrangement uses TRBV5-1 and TRBJ2-5; D could derive from TRBD1 or TRBD2 (5 bases each). Trimming removed 0 bases from V and 2 bases from J, with 11 bases in between. This CDR3 has 15 amino acids. Germline values: CDR1 SGHRS, CDR2 YFSETQ.

This clone appeared once. V is TRBV19 and J is TRBJ2-2, with no clear D. The CDR3 runs 12 residues. Germline V lookup: CDR1 LNHDA, CDR2 SQIVND (reference sequence). Trimming took 10 bases from V and 3 from J, leaving 9 bases between them. CDR3 protein: CATKPDTGELFF. CDR3 DNA: TGTGCCACCAAACCGGACACCGGGGAGCTGTTTTTT.

This clone was observed a handful of times. V usage is TRBV7-9 and J usage is TRBJ1-2, with 8 nucleotides matching TRBD1. This CDR3 region has 14 residues. After removal of 2 bases from V and 4 bases from J, the junction contained 3 bases not matched to a gene. The germline V gene has CDR1 SEHNR and CDR2 FQNEAQ (reference sequence). The CDR3 is CASSLQGAGYGYTF. As DNA, the CDR3 is TGTGCCAGCAGCTTACAGGGGGCCGGCTATGGCTACACCTTC.

The table lists this clone with a count of one. This chain connects TRBV5-1 to TRBJ1-3; D gene uncertain. The germline gives CDR1 SGHRS, CDR2 YFSETQ. The CDR3 loop spans 13 amino acids. The V gene lost 3 bases and the J gene lost 0 bases, with 4 bases spanning the gap. The CDR3 sequence: CASSSHSGNTIYF. The CDR3 DNA reads as TGCGCCAGCAGCTCACACTCTGGAAACACCATATATTTT.

The V and J genes are TRBV18 and TRBJ2-2; 8 nucleotides agree with TRBD1. With 6 bases clipped from V and 5 bases from J, the junction kept 8 bases outside the gene matches. The length of the CDR3 is 15 residues. The germline CDR1 and CDR2 sequences are KGHSH and LQKENI. The CDR3 DNA reads TGTGCCAGCTCGGGACAGGCTCCAGGGACCGGGGAGCTGTTTTTT. Its translation: CASSGQAPGTGELFF.

The chain couples TRBV7-9 to TRBJ2-7; TRBD1 agrees at 11 bases. V was clipped by 5 bases and J by 6 bases; unmatched bases: 3. The length of the CDR3 is 13 residues. Per germline, CDR1 SEHNR and CDR2 FQNEAQ (reference sequence). CDR3: CASSPGQGAEQYF. The CDR3 bases are TGTGCCAGCAGCCCAGGACAGGGGGCCGAGCAGTACTTC.

The chain joins TRBV4-2 to TRBJ2-3; 10 nucleotides line up with TRBD2. V lost 1 base, J lost 4 bases, and 17 bases stayed unmatched. The CDR3 has 20 residues. Looked up from germline, CDR1 is LGHNA and CDR2 is YNFKEQ. In DNA form, the CDR3 reads TGTGCCAGCAGCCAAGTTGGGGGCGGACGACTAGCGGGCGGAGCAGATACGCAGTATTTT. It is translated as CASSQVGGGRLAGGADTQYF.

J is TRBJ1-5 and V is TRBV7-3; D not resolved. V lost 0 bases to trimming and J lost 6 bases, with 6 bases between them. The CDR3 is 13 amino acids. The germline CDR1 and CDR2 sequences are SGHTA and FQGTGA. The CDR3 region is CASSLTSAQPQHF. Here the CDR3 DNA reads TGTGCCAGCAGCTTAACGTCAGCTCAGCCCCAGCATTTT.

Only a few counts were recorded for this clone. This chain links TRBV7-9 with TRBJ2-7; 8 bases are shared with TRBD1. Germline V gene data show CDR1 as SEHNR and CDR2 as FQNEAQ (reference sequence). CDR3 length equals 14 residues. The V segment lost 3 bases and the J segment 0 bases; nucleotides outside the gene matches: 1. This CDR3 is CASSLGQASYEQYF. The CDR3, as DNA: TGTGCCAGCAGCTTGGGACAGGCCTCCTACGAGCAGTACTTC.